These 23 T cell receptor beta chains originate from one sample sequenced in a study of T-cell reconstitution after alpha-beta-depleted transplantation in children. Unique molecular identifiers featured in how the TCRbeta library was prepared. TCRdb itself ran the PCR reads through MiXCR, one entry per CDR3 protein. Of fewer than 550,000 distinct CDR3 sequences listed, approximately 10% are singletons. The specimen comprised PBMCs from the stem cell graft donor, sampled from the stem cell graft. These receptors were taken from a human donor who donated a stem cell graft to a child with acute myeloid leukemia.

Many counts were recorded for this clonotype. At one end the junction does not follow the germline gene, possibly because of a read error. The chain employs TRBV7-7 and TRBJ1-4; no clear D. Germline lookup yields CDR1 SSHAT and CDR2 FNYEAQ (reference sequence). This CDR3 has 16 residues. CDR3 amino acids: CASSLRWGATNEKLFF. The CDR3 bases are TGTGCTAGCAGCCTGAGATGGGGTGCAACTAATGAAAAACTGTTTTTT.

This clonotype was detected ten times or more. The rearrangement joins TRBV10-3 to TRBJ2-2; the match to TRBD1 covers 7 bases. Per the germline V gene, CDR1 is ENHRY and CDR2 is SYGVKD. The V segment lost 5 bases and the J segment 8 bases; nucleotides outside the gene matches: 2. The CDR3 length is 12 residues. CDR3 loop: CAISTGAGELFF. The CDR3 nucleotides read TGTGCCATCAGTACAGGGGCGGGGGAGCTGTTTTTT.

This clonotype was recorded a few times. This chain uses TRBV6-2 or TRBV6-3 with TRBJ2-7, with 8 bases aligning to TRBD1. This CDR3 comprises 14 residues. V shed 6 bases and J 3 bases; nucleotides not matched to a gene: 7. Germline CDR1 is MNHEY and CDR2 is SVGEGT. The CDR3 region has the DNA TGTGCCAGCAGGAGAGGGACAGGTAACTACGAGCAGTACTTC. The encoded protein is CASRRGTGNYEQYF.

This clonotype was detected only a few times. CDR3 sequence reads: CAISETGTKGLAGGTPVGTQYF. The CDR3 bases are TGTGCCATCAGTGAAACCGGGACTAAGGGACTAGCGGGAGGGACGCCCGTAGGGACCCAGTACTTC. The V call is TRBV10-3, the J call TRBJ2-5, with 16 nucleotides matching TRBD2. Germline V gene lookup returns CDR1 ENHRY and CDR2 SYGVKD. V lost 3 bases to trimming and J lost 7 bases; unmatched junction nucleotides: 23. The CDR3 is 22 residues long.

Points on this clonotype: A much bigger clone sits one base away, suggesting this may be a read error. The final CDR3 position lacks the conserved phenylalanine or tryptophan, pointing to a likely read error. The chain recombines TRBV9 with TRBJ2-7, with D perhaps matching TRBD1 (6 bases). Trimming removed 2 bases from V and 2 bases from J, with 11 bases in between. This CDR3 is 14 amino acids long. The germline gives CDR1 SGDLS, CDR2 YYNGEE. The CDR3 DNA is TGTGCCAGCAGCGTCTCCAGGGGCCCCTACGAGCAGTACATC. This sequence encodes CASSVSRGPYEQYI.

Concerning this clonotype: At one end the junction does not follow the germline gene, possibly because of a read error. The chain couples TRBV6-1 to TRBJ2-3, with 9 positions matching TRBD2. Germline V gives CDR1 MNHNS, CDR2 SASEGT. The CDR3 is 15 amino acids. The DNA for the CDR3 is TGTGCCAGCAGTCCTAGCGGGGCTAGCACAGCTACGCAGTATTTT. This sequence encodes CASSPSGASTATQYF.

This clonotype was recorded a few times. The rearrangement uses TRBV20-1 and TRBJ2-7; D possibly matches TRBD1 or TRBD2 (5 bases each). Trimming stripped 6 bases from V and 2 bases from J, with 14 bases between. The CDR3 covers 13 residues. Germline lookup yields CDR1 DFQATT and CDR2 SNEGSKA (reference sequence). The CDR3 DNA is TGCAGTGCGCCCCGGGGACCTACCTACGAGCAGTACTTC. It translates to CSAPRGPTYEQYF.

In this sample, this clonotype turned up many times. V and J are TRBV4-2 and TRBJ2-7; TRBD1 matches 7 bases. Germline CDR1 reads LGHNA; CDR2 reads YNFKEQ. The CDR3 consists of 14 residues. J was trimmed by 0 bases and V by 3 bases; bases with no gene match: 2. CDR3 in DNA: TGTGCCAGCAGCCAGGGACAGCTCTCCTACGAGCAGTACTTC. It specifies CASSQGQLSYEQYF.

The V call is TRBV25-1, the J call TRBJ2-1; D unresolved. With 4 bases removed from V and 3 bases from J, the gap between germline ends came to 19 bases. Germline CDR1 reads MGHDK; CDR2 reads SYGVNS. This CDR3 comprises 17 residues. CDR3 protein: CASSGQGGSDLYNEQFF. The CDR3 coding sequence is TGTGCCAGCAGTGGACAAGGCGGATCCGATCTCTACAATGAGCAGTTCTTC.

This clonotype was found many times. The chain uses TRBV20-1 and TRBJ2-7; tentatively, D is TRBD1 (5 bases). There are 14 residues in the CDR3. From germline, CDR1 is DFQATT and CDR2 SNEGSKA (reference sequence). V was trimmed by 3 bases and J by 3 bases, leaving 15 bases between them. The DNA for the CDR3 is TGCAGTGCTAGCGTCAGGGCGCGTAACTACGAGCAGTACTTC. It is translated as CSASVRARNYEQYF.

The chain uses TRBV5-5 and TRBJ2-4, with TRBD1 as a possible D gene (5 bases). CDR1 is SGHKS and CDR2 is YYEKEE in the germline V gene (reference sequence). Trimming removed 0 bases at V and 3 bases at J, with 13 bases between. The CDR3 sequence is 16 residues long. CDR3: CASSLGQGMVKNIQYF. In DNA, the CDR3 is TGTGCCAGCAGCTTGGGTCAGGGAATGGTCAAAAACATTCAGTACTTC.

This clonotype was observed a handful of times. The genes are TRBV27 and TRBJ1-6; TRBD1 aligns across 8 bases. The CDR3 has 16 amino acids. V lost 6 bases to trimming and J lost 7 bases; unmatched junction nucleotides: 11. Germline CDR1 is MNHEY and CDR2 is SMNVEV (reference sequence). The CDR3 region has the DNA TGTGCCAGCAGCGTTTATTCGGGACAGGAAAATTCACCCCTCCACTTT. Translation: CASSVYSGQENSPLHF.

The table lists this clonotype with a few counts. This chain joins TRBV2 and TRBJ2-3; a possible D gene is TRBD2 (6 bases). This CDR3 is 14 amino acids long. Trimming removed 6 bases from V and 1 base from J, with 11 bases in between. In germline, CDR1 is SNHLY, CDR2 FYNNEI. The chain's CDR3 is CASRRASGTDTQYF. The CDR3 DNA follows: TGTGCCAGCAGGCGGGCTAGCGGCACAGATACGCAGTATTTT.

The table lists this clonotype with a few counts. The rearrangement links TRBV5-1 to TRBJ2-3; D is unresolved. Trimming left V 0 bases short and J 8 bases short, with 7 bases between. The CDR3 runs 12 residues. Germline V gene lookup returns CDR1 SGHRS and CDR2 YFSETQ. In nucleotides, the CDR3 is TGCGCCAGCAGCTTGGAACAGACTACGCAGTATTTT. This gives the protein CASSLEQTTQYF.

This clonotype was seen at least ten times. V is TRBV20-1 and J is TRBJ2-5, with D hard to call. V dropped 0 bases and J dropped 1 base, with 12 bases sitting between them. Germline V gene lookup returns CDR1 DFQATT and CDR2 SNEGSKA (reference sequence). The CDR3 has 15 residues. CDR3 loop: CSARDPARFQETQYF. Here the CDR3 DNA reads TGCAGTGCTAGAGACCCAGCGAGGTTCCAAGAGACCCAGTACTTC.

In this sample, this clonotype turned up many times. J is TRBJ2-2 and V is TRBV5-1; the D gene is possibly TRBD1 (6 bases). The V and J ends lost 3 bases and 4 bases respectively, with 7 bases between them. This CDR3 is built from 13 residues. Germline values: CDR1 SGHRS, CDR2 YFSETQ. The CDR3 here is CASSSRGTGELFF. The CDR3, as DNA: TGCGCCAGCAGCTCCAGGGGCACCGGGGAGCTGTTTTTT.

The genes are TRBV12-3 or TRBV12-4 and TRBJ1-5, with a tentative D call TRBD1 (6 bases). There are 17 residues in the CDR3. Trimming removed 7 bases at V and 0 bases at J, with 19 bases between. In nucleotides, the CDR3 is TGTGCCAGCAACAGGGACGGCTGGGGGTATAGCAATCAGCCCCAGCATTTT. It translates to CASNRDGWGYSNQPQHF.

V is TRBV11-1 and J is TRBJ1-4, with TRBD1 matching over 10 bases. The CDR3 length is 18 residues. With 5 bases clipped from V and 3 bases from J, the junction kept 12 bases outside the gene matches. The germline CDR1 and CDR2 sequences are SGHAT and FQDESV (reference sequence). The CDR3: CASSPRDRGTEANEKLFF. The CDR3 nucleotides are TGTGCCAGCAGCCCGCGGGACAGGGGAACTGAGGCTAATGAAAAACTGTTTTTT. The entire variable domain, with the rest obtained from reference TRBV11-1 and TRBJ1-4, is as follows: EAEVAQSPRYKITEKSQAVAFWCDPISGHATLYWYRQILGQGPELLVQFQDESVVDDSQLPKDRFSAERLKGVDSTLKIQPAELGDSAMYLCASSPRDRGTEANEKLFFGSGTQLSVL.

V and J are TRBV7-2 and TRBJ2-7, with 14 bases aligning to TRBD2. This CDR3 region has 15 residues. CDR1 and CDR2 (germline): SGHTA, FQGNSA. The V and J ends lost 5 bases and 6 bases, in that order; junction bases with no gene match: 6. CDR3 sequence: CASSMGLAGAGEQYF. The CDR3 coding sequence is TGTGCCAGCAGCATGGGACTAGCGGGAGCGGGCGAGCAGTACTTC.

V and J are TRBV6-1 and TRBJ2-3; possibly TRBD2 for D (5 bases). With 6 bases removed from V and 14 bases from J, the gap between germline ends came to 24 bases. The length of the CDR3 is 14 residues. Germline V gene sequence: CDR1 MNHNS, CDR2 SASEGT. The DNA for the CDR3 is TGTGCCAGCAGCTCGAAACCTTCGCTAGCCGGGTTGTATTTT. It codes for CASSSKPSLAGLYF.

The chain carries TRBV15 and TRBJ1-2, with D tentatively TRBD1 (6 bases). Trimming removed 0 bases at V and 6 bases at J, with 11 bases between. The germline gives CDR1 LNHNV, CDR2 YYDKDF (reference sequence). The CDR3 length is 14 residues. CDR3: CATSREVTGHGYTF. DNA for the CDR3: TGTGCCACCAGCAGAGAGGTGACAGGACATGGCTACACCTTC.

This clonotype was detected many times. The V call is TRBV9, the J call TRBJ1-4, with a tentative D call TRBD1 (5 bases). The germline V and J ends were trimmed by 4 bases and 0 bases, with 10 bases remaining between them. Germline lookup yields CDR1 SGDLS and CDR2 YYNGEE. The CDR3 has 15 residues. The DNA of the CDR3 is TGTGCCAGCAGCCCACAGGCCTCAACTAATGAAAAACTGTTTTTT. Amino acid sequence: CASSPQASTNEKLFF.

This clonotype has just a few counts. The CDR3 loop is CASSPYQGSADTQYF. The CDR3 nucleotides read TGTGCCAGCTCACCATACCAGGGGAGCGCAGATACGCAGTATTTT. The genes are TRBV18 and TRBJ2-3; TRBD1 is a possible D gene (6 bases). Germline CDR1 and CDR2: KGHSH and LQKENI. The CDR3 is made up of 15 amino acids. The V gene lost 2 bases and the J gene lost 4 bases, with 13 bases spanning the gap.